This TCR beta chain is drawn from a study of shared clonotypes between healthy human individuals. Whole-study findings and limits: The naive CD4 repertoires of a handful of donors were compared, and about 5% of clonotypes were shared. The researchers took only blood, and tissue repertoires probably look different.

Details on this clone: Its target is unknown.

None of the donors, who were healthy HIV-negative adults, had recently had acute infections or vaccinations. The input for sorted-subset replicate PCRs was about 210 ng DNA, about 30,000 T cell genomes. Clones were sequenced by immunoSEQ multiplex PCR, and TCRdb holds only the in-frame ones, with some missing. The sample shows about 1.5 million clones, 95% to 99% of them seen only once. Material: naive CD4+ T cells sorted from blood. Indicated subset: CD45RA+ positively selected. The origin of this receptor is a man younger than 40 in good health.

Here the CDR3 reads CASSPPQGARGYTF. The CDR3 bases are TGTGCCAGCTCACCACCTCAGGGGGCAAGAGGCTACACCTTC. The rearrangement uses TRBV18 and TRBJ1-2; 8 positions match TRBD1. The junction had 5 bases not matched to a gene; V was cut back by 0 bases and J by 8 bases. This CDR3 comprises 14 residues. Germline CDR1 and CDR2: KGHSH and LQKENI.